This is a list of T cell receptor beta chains from one sample in a study of metastatic and nonmetastatic thyroid tumors. TCRdb reprocessed the PCR reads via MiXCR. The sample lists over 50,000 clones, roughly 29% occurring once. The sequencing sample was made of blood. The origin of the receptors is a female donor with papillary thyroid cancer or a benign thyroid nodule (not recorded which). Some clones in this sample may be carry-over from other donors' samples. Both conserved end residues are part of each CDR3. The D gene is left open where the match is weak. Not every row has a clone size; where given, it reads once, few, many or a size class.

d_gene: TRBD2; len: 16; j_gene: TRBJ2-7; v_gene: TRBV7-8; abundance: NA; CDR3aa: CASSFNLGLAQYEQYF; CDR3nt: TGTGCCAGCAGCTTTAATTTGGGACTAGCGCAATACGAGCAGTACTTC
d_gene: NA; len: 14; j_gene: TRBJ2-3; v_gene: TRBV9; abundance: NA; CDR3aa: CASSESGVADTQYF; CDR3nt: TGTGCCAGCAGCGAGTCGGGGGTGGCAGATACGCAGTATTTT
d_gene: NA; len: 15; j_gene: TRBJ2-4; v_gene: TRBV20-1; abundance: NA; CDR3aa: CSARASYLAKNIQYF; CDR3nt: TGCAGTGCTAGAGCCAGTTACCTAGCCAAAAACATTCAGTATTTC
d_gene: NA; len: 11; j_gene: TRBJ2-2; v_gene: TRBV4-2; abundance: few; CDR3aa: CASSTEGELFF; CDR3nt: TGTGCCAGCAGCACGGAGGGGGAGCTGTTTTTT
d_gene: TRBD1; len: 15; j_gene: TRBJ1-3; v_gene: TRBV20-1; abundance: NA; CDR3aa: CSARDPTGTGNTIYF; CDR3nt: TGCAGTGCTAGAGATCCGACAGGGACTGGAAACACCATATATTTT
d_gene: TRBD1; len: 15; j_gene: TRBJ2-1; v_gene: TRBV6-1; abundance: NA; CDR3aa: CASIATGSSYNEQFF; CDR3nt: TGTGCCAGCATCGCGACAGGGAGCTCCTACAATGAGCAGTTCTTC
d_gene: NA; len: 14; j_gene: TRBJ2-1; v_gene: TRBV6-1; abundance: few; CDR3aa: CASSLQDGLNEQFF; CDR3nt: TGTGCCAGCAGCCTACAAGATGGGCTCAATGAGCAGTTCTTC
d_gene: TRBD2; len: 15; j_gene: TRBJ2-7; v_gene: TRBV6-1; abundance: few; CDR3aa: CASSWTSGTQLQQYF; CDR3nt: TGTGCCAGCAGTTGGACTAGCGGGACCCAACTGCAGCAGTACTTC
d_gene: NA; len: 14; j_gene: TRBJ2-3; v_gene: TRBV5-1; abundance: NA; CDR3aa: CATRRGGNSDTQYF; CDR3nt: TGCGCCACCCGGCGGGGCGGGAACTCAGATACGCAGTATTTT
d_gene: NA; len: 13; j_gene: TRBJ1-3; v_gene: TRBV25-1; abundance: few; CDR3aa: CASSRGPGNTIYF; CDR3nt: TGTGCCAGCAGCCGAGGACCGGGAAACACCATATATTTT
d_gene: NA; len: 13; j_gene: TRBJ1-2; v_gene: TRBV19; abundance: few; CDR3aa: CASSIDPGDGYTF; CDR3nt: TGTGCCAGTAGTATAGATCCAGGTGATGGCTACACCTTC
d_gene: NA; len: 15; j_gene: TRBJ2-1; v_gene: TRBV28; abundance: NA; CDR3aa: CASSSTGHSYNEQFF; CDR3nt: TGTGCCAGCAGTTCGACAGGACACTCCTACAATGAGCAGTTCTTC
d_gene: NA; len: 14; j_gene: TRBJ1-1; v_gene: TRBV12-3/TRBV12-4; abundance: NA; CDR3aa: CASSLGGMNTEAFF; CDR3nt: TGTGCCAGCAGTTTAGGAGGGATGAACACTGAAGCTTTCTTT
d_gene: NA; len: 14; j_gene: TRBJ1-2; v_gene: TRBV7-2; abundance: few; CDR3aa: CASSLGGSNYGYTF; CDR3nt: TGTGCCAGCAGCTTAGGGGGTTCTAACTATGGCTACACCTTC
d_gene: TRBD2; len: 14; j_gene: TRBJ2-1; v_gene: TRBV11-2; abundance: NA; CDR3aa: CASSLDGLAGEQFF; CDR3nt: TGTGCCAGCAGCTTAGATGGGCTAGCGGGGGAGCAGTTCTTC
d_gene: TRBD1; len: 17; j_gene: TRBJ2-1; v_gene: TRBV30; abundance: NA; CDR3aa: CAWSPPQGVPSYNEQFF; CDR3nt: TGTGCCTGGAGTCCCCCGCAGGGGGTTCCGTCCTACAATGAGCAGTTCTTC
d_gene: NA; len: 15; j_gene: TRBJ2-1; v_gene: TRBV28; abundance: few; CDR3aa: CASSWEGVSYNEQFF; CDR3nt: TGTGCCAGCAGTTGGGAGGGGGTATCCTACAATGAGCAGTTCTTC